These T cell receptor beta chains were read from a single sample in a study of cytomegalovirus exposure and HLA in healthy donors. The table came from immunoSEQ multiplex PCR; TCRdb's copy has only in-frame clones and leaves some out. The sample lists 210,000 or so clones, nearly 80% occurring once. The material sequenced was PBMCs. The origin of the receptors is a man aged 18 to 29 in good health and CMV-seronegative. Both conserved end residues are part of each CDR3. Each record gives: V gene, D gene, clone size, J gene, CDR3 DNA, CDR3 protein. A D gene is named only where the DNA matches it firmly. Clone size is given for some rows only: seen once, a few or many times, or a class if the clone is expanded.

TRBV5-4	-	-	TRBJ2-1	TGTGCCAGCAGCTTAGGAGGCAATGAGCAGTTCTTC	CASSLGGNEQFF
TRBV4-3	-	-	TRBJ1-1	TGCGCCAGCAGCCAAGATCCCACTCCAATGAACACTGAAGCTTTCTTT	CASSQDPTPMNTEAFF
TRBV4-3	-	-	TRBJ2-7	TGCGCCAGCAGCCAAGATCGTTACAGTTCCTACGAGCAGTACTTC	CASSQDRYSSYEQYF
TRBV6-6	TRBD1	-	TRBJ2-7	TGTGCCAGCAGACGCCGGGACAGCCGCCACGAGCAGTACTTC	CASRRRDSRHEQYF
TRBV30	TRBD2	-	TRBJ2-7	TGTGCCTGGAGTCGGGGACTAGGTGGAGCCGAGCAGTACTTC	CAWSRGLGGAEQYF
TRBV5-4	-	once	TRBJ2-7	TGTGCCAGCAGCTACGGACAGAGCGAGCAGTACTTC	CASSYGQSEQYF
TRBV4-3	-	-	TRBJ2-5	TGCGCCAGCAGCCAAACGGGGACCCAGTACTTC	CASSQTGTQYF
TRBV11-3	-	-	TRBJ2-7	TGTGCCAGCAGCCAGCTTCCGGGACAAACCTACGAGCAGTACTTC	CASSQLPGQTYEQYF
TRBV19	TRBD1	-	TRBJ2-5	TGTGCCAGTAGTATAGGACAGGGGGGAGGCGAGACCCAGTACTTC	CASSIGQGGGETQYF
TRBV28	TRBD2	-	TRBJ2-7	TGTGCCAGCAGTTTCCGGACTAGCGGGAGCTCCTACGAGCAGTACTTC	CASSFRTSGSSYEQYF
TRBV10-3	TRBD1	-	TRBJ1-2	TGTGCCATCAGCCAGACAGGGGGTAGCTATGGCTACACCTTC	CAISQTGGSYGYTF
TRBV5-1	TRBD2	-	TRBJ2-3	TGCGCCAGCAGCTTCGCTGGACTAGCGGGGGGGATCACAGATACGCAGTATTTT	CASSFAGLAGGITDTQYF
TRBV7-9	-	-	TRBJ1-1	TGTGCCAGCAGCTTACCCCAGGGAGGGACTGAAGCTTTCTTT	CASSLPQGGTEAFF
TRBV6-1	-	-	TRBJ2-2	TGTGCCAGCTCAGAACAGGGCATGGGGGAGCTGTTTTTT	CASSEQGMGELFF
TRBV19	TRBD2	-	TRBJ2-1	TGTGCCAGTAGTCCCCAGGCGGGGGGTTGGGATGAGCAGTTCTTC	CASSPQAGGWDEQFF
TRBV7-6	TRBD1	-	TRBJ2-2	TGTGCCAGCAGCCCACGGACAGGGACAGCGAACACCGGGGAGCTGTTTTTT	CASSPRTGTANTGELFF
TRBV6-1	-	-	TRBJ2-1	TGTGCCAGCAGTGAATTCGAGTCTGAGGGAAATGAGCAGTTCTTC	CASSEFESEGNEQFF
TRBV19	TRBD1	-	TRBJ2-7	TGTGCCAGTAGTATCAGTTGGACAGGGACCTACGAGCAGTACTTC	CASSISWTGTYEQYF
TRBV9	-	-	TRBJ2-4	TGTGCCAGCAGCGCCCGGACATCCTATTACTTC	CASSARTSYYF
TRBV28	-	-	TRBJ1-1	TGTGCCAGCAGTTTATACAGCACGAACACTGAAGCTTTCTTT	CASSLYSTNTEAFF
TRBV27	TRBD1	-	TRBJ2-3	TGTGCCAGCAGGTCCGTAGGGGGCAGCACAGATACGCAGTATTTT	CASRSVGGSTDTQYF
TRBV2	-	-	TRBJ1-6	TGTGCCGGGGCCAATCAGGGCACACCCCTCCACTTT	CAGANQGTPLHF
TRBV21-1	-	few	TRBJ2-6	TGTGCCAGCAGCAATCGGGGTCCTGGGGCCAACGTCCTGACTTTC	CASSNRGPGANVLTF
TRBV6-4	-	-	TRBJ1-3	TGTGCCAGCAGGGCACAGGGTGCTGGAAACACCATATATTTT	CASRAQGAGNTIYF
TRBV2	TRBD1	-	TRBJ2-7	TGTGCCAGCAGCAGACAGGGATCGATGTACGAGCAGTACTTC	CASSRQGSMYEQYF
TRBV28	TRBD2	few	TRBJ2-1	TGTGCCAGCAGTTTAACGCTAGCGGACTCCTACAATGAGCAGTTCTTC	CASSLTLADSYNEQFF
TRBV5-1	-	-	TRBJ1-1	TGCGCCAGCAGCTTGGACAGGTACGGTGAAGCCTTCTTT	CASSLDRYGEAFF
TRBV9	TRBD2	few	TRBJ2-1	TGTGCCAGCAGCGTGACCTTGGCGGGAGAAATCGGTGAGCAGTTCTTC	CASSVTLAGEIGEQFF
TRBV6-5	TRBD2	-	TRBJ2-7	TGTGCCAGCAGTTGGGGAGGGTTACCCGCCGGCGAGCAGTACTTC	CASSWGGLPAGEQYF
TRBV6-1	-	once	TRBJ1-1	TGTGCCAGCAGTGAAGCGCTTCAGGGAATGTGGGCTGAAGCTTTCTTT	CASSEALQGMWAEAFF
TRBV6-6	-	-	TRBJ1-2	TGTGCCAGCTGGGAGGGTGCAATTGCTGGCTACACCTTC	CASWEGAIAGYTF
TRBV11-3	TRBD1	-	TRBJ1-1	TGTGCCAGCAGCTTACTCCAGGGGGTGAGCACTGAAGCTTTCTTT	CASSLLQGVSTEAFF
TRBV9	-	-	TRBJ1-4	TGTGCCAGCAGCGTAGCTATAGGGGGTAATGAAAAACTGTTTTTT	CASSVAIGGNEKLFF
TRBV6-5	-	-	TRBJ2-7	TGTGCCAGCAGTTCTTACGTAGGAGGGCCCCCGGAGGAGCAGTACTTC	CASSSYVGGPPEEQYF
TRBV14	TRBD2	-	TRBJ2-5	TGTGCCAGCAGCCCGGGACTAGCGGGAGTGGGAGAGACCCAGTACTTC	CASSPGLAGVGETQYF
TRBV30	TRBD1	-	TRBJ2-2	TGTGCCTGGAGTGCTCGGACAGGGGCCGGGGAGCTGTTTTTT	CAWSARTGAGELFF
TRBV5-1	TRBD1	-	TRBJ2-2	TGCGCCAGCAGCACTAGACAGGGGGCTATCGGGGAGCTGTTTTTT	CASSTRQGAIGELFF
TRBV4-3	-	-	TRBJ2-7	TGCGCCAGCAGCCAGACATTCGGGGCCTACGAGCAGTACTTC	CASSQTFGAYEQYF
TRBV7-9	TRBD1	-	TRBJ2-2	TGTGCCAGCACACAAAACAGGGGCACCGGGGAGCTGTTTTTT	CASTQNRGTGELFF
TRBV9	-	-	TRBJ2-3	TGTGCCAGCAGCGTAGGAGGGTTTAGCACAGATACGCAGTATTTT	CASSVGGFSTDTQYF
TRBV5-8	TRBD2	-	TRBJ2-2	TGTGCCAGCAGCTTGGTTCTGGCTAGCGGAAACACCGGGGAGCTGTTTTTT	CASSLVLASGNTGELFF
TRBV5-6	TRBD1	-	TRBJ2-7	TGTGCCAGCAGCAAGGGACAGATCGCCTACGAGCAGTACTTC	CASSKGQIAYEQYF
TRBV27	-	once	TRBJ2-1	TGTGCCAGCAGTTACTGGCAGGGTGAACACAATGAGCAGTTCTTC	CASSYWQGEHNEQFF
TRBV5-1	TRBD1	-	TRBJ2-7	TGCGCCAGCAGCTTGACCGGGACAGGTTTTTACGAGCAGTACTTC	CASSLTGTGFYEQYF
TRBV5-1	-	-	TRBJ2-3	TGCGCCAGCAGCTTGGCGGTGCTGGAGGCAGCAGATACGCAGTATTTT	CASSLAVLEAADTQYF
TRBV7-2	-	-	TRBJ2-3	TGTGCCAGCAGCTTAGTCTATAATACAGATACGCAGTATTTT	CASSLVYNTDTQYF